This T cell receptor beta chain stems from a study of blood T cell repertoires in COVID-19. Study-level information: Collection of acute and convalescent COVID-19 samples took place in the United States, Italy and Spain.

Authors' data handling: Estimation of nucleated cell counts relied on the amplification of reference gene primers. Assay used: immunoSEQ multiplex PCR; TCRdb lists only in-frame clones, some missing. D and trimming were read from the DNA, whereas the V and J calls and clone size are those reported in that table. The repertoire holds under 200,000 clones, with roughly 84% as singletons. CDR3 size: 16 residues. Germline V lookup: CDR1 MNHNS, CDR2 SASEGT. Trimming stripped 2 bases from V and 0 bases from J, with 11 bases between. V and J are TRBV6-1 and TRBJ2-1; tentative D call: TRBD1 (6 bases). This receptor was obtained from an elderly woman with active or convalescent COVID-19. The material sequenced was peripheral blood. As DNA, the CDR3 is TGTGCCAGCAGTGAAAACCCAGGGGCCTCCTACAATGAGCAGTTCTTC. Its translation is CASSENPGASYNEQFF.